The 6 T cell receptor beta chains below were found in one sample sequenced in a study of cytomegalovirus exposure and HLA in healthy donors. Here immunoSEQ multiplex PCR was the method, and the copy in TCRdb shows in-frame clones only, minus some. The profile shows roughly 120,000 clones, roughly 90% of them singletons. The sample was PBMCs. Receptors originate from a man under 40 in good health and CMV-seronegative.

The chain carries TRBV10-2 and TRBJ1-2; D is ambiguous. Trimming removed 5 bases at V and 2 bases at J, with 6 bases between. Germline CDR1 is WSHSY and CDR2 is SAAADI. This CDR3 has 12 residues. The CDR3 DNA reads TGCGCCAGCAGTTCGGAGAACTATGGCTACACCTTC. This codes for CASSSENYGYTF.

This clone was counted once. The DNA for the CDR3 is TGTGCCAGCAGCCCGACTAGCACGACACAGACCCAGTACTTC. This translates into CASSPTSTTQTQYF. This sequence joins TRBV6-1 and TRBJ2-5, with TRBD2 matching over 7 bases. Germline V gene sequence: CDR1 MNHNS, CDR2 SASEGT. This CDR3 has 14 amino acids. The trim removed 6 bases at V and 6 bases at J, leaving 10 bases unmatched.

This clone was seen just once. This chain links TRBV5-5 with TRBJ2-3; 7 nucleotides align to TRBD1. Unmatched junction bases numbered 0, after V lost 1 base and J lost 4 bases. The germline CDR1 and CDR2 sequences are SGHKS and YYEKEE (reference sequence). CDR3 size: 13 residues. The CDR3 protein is CASSLQGADTQYF. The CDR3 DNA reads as TGTGCCAGCAGCTTGCAGGGGGCAGATACGCAGTATTTT.

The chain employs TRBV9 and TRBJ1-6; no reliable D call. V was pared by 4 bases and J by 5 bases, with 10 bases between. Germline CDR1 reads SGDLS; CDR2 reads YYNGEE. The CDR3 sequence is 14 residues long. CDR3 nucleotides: TGTGCCAGCAGCCCCACTGGTAATAATTCACCCCTCCACTTT. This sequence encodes CASSPTGNNSPLHF.

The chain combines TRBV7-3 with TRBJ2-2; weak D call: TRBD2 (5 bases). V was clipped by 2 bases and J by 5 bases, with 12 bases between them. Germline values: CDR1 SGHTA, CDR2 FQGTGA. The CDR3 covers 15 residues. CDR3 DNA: TGTGCCAGCAGCTTAGCCGGGGTGGGGACCGGGGAGCTGTTTTTT. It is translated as CASSLAGVGTGELFF.

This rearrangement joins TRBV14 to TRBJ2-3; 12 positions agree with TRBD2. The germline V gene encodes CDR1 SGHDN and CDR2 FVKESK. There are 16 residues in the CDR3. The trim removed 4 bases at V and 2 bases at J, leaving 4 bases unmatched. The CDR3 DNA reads TGTGCCAGCAGCCCCCGACTAGCGGGGGCCACAGATACGCAGTATTTT. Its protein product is CASSPRLAGATDTQYF.